The rows below give T cell receptor beta chains drawn from one sample of a study of shared clonotypes between healthy human individuals. Clones were sequenced by immunoSEQ multiplex PCR, and TCRdb holds only the in-frame ones, with some missing. The data contain under 600,000 clones, about 80% of them singletons. Sequenced input: PBMCs. These TCRs come from a woman in her forties in good health. Some clones in this sample may be carry-over from other donors' samples. The CDR3 runs from the conserved cysteine through the conserved F or W. D genes are given only for firm matches. Clone sizes are given selectively: once, few, many, or a class where the clone is expanded.

v_gene: TRBV6-6
d_gene: NA
j_gene: TRBJ2-2
abundance: NA
CDR3nt: TGTGCCAGCAGTTCGGACAGAAACACCGGGGAGCTGTTTTTT
CDR3aa: CASSSDRNTGELFF

v_gene: TRBV5-1
d_gene: TRBD2
j_gene: TRBJ2-3
abundance: NA
CDR3nt: TGCGCCAGCAGCCCCAGACTAGCGGGAGGGCCCGGTAGCACAGATACGCAGTATTTT
CDR3aa: CASSPRLAGGPGSTDTQYF

v_gene: TRBV7-8
d_gene: NA
j_gene: TRBJ2-5
abundance: NA
CDR3nt: TGTGCCAGCAGCCCAGGTCGCAAAGAGACCCAGTACTTC
CDR3aa: CASSPGRKETQYF

v_gene: TRBV5-1
d_gene: TRBD1
j_gene: TRBJ2-5
abundance: NA
CDR3nt: TGCGCCAGCAGCCGAACAGGGGTAGAGACCCAGTACTTC
CDR3aa: CASSRTGVETQYF

v_gene: TRBV5-8
d_gene: NA
j_gene: TRBJ2-1
abundance: NA
CDR3nt: TGTGCCAGCAGCAGGGCATCCTACAATGAGCAGTTCTTC
CDR3aa: CASSRASYNEQFF

v_gene: TRBV15
d_gene: NA
j_gene: TRBJ1-5
abundance: once
CDR3nt: TGTGCCACCAGCAGAGGCCCCAGGGACGTTGGCAATCAGCCCCAGCATTTT
CDR3aa: CATSRGPRDVGNQPQHF

v_gene: TRBV6-5
d_gene: TRBD2
j_gene: TRBJ2-7
abundance: NA
CDR3nt: TGTGCCAGCAGTTACGGCGGGAGGGCCCTCGCCTACGAGCAGTACTTC
CDR3aa: CASSYGGRALAYEQYF

v_gene: TRBV7-6
d_gene: NA
j_gene: TRBJ2-3
abundance: NA
CDR3nt: TGTGCCAGCAGCGGGATACGACGGGATACGCAGTATTTT
CDR3aa: CASSGIRRDTQYF

v_gene: TRBV30
d_gene: TRBD1
j_gene: TRBJ1-1
abundance: NA
CDR3nt: TGTGCCTGGGCAGGGGGCACTGAAGCTTTCTTT
CDR3aa: CAWAGGTEAFF

v_gene: TRBV9
d_gene: NA
j_gene: TRBJ1-3
abundance: NA
CDR3nt: TGTGCCAGCAGCGCGAGCCCCGGGGGCGTTATCTCTGGAAACACCATATATTTT
CDR3aa: CASSASPGGVISGNTIYF

v_gene: TRBV28
d_gene: TRBD1
j_gene: TRBJ1-4
abundance: NA
CDR3nt: TGTGCCAGCAGTTTGATCTACAGGACAGGGGGTAATGAAAAACTGTTTTTT
CDR3aa: CASSLIYRTGGNEKLFF

v_gene: TRBV29-1
d_gene: TRBD1
j_gene: TRBJ2-5
abundance: NA
CDR3nt: TGCAGCGCGGACAGGGGCCTCCAAGAGACCCAGTACTTC
CDR3aa: CSADRGLQETQYF

v_gene: TRBV7-9
d_gene: NA
j_gene: TRBJ2-5
abundance: many
CDR3nt: TGTGCCAGCAGCTTAACAGAGACCCAGTACTTC
CDR3aa: CASSLTETQYF

v_gene: TRBV18
d_gene: TRBD1
j_gene: TRBJ2-5
abundance: NA
CDR3nt: TGTGCCAGCCTCCCGAGAGAAGGGGGCGAGACCCAGTACTTC
CDR3aa: CASLPREGGETQYF

v_gene: TRBV9
d_gene: NA
j_gene: TRBJ2-6
abundance: NA
CDR3nt: TGTGCCAGCAGCCTTTGGAAGTCTGGGGCCAACGTCCTGACTTTC
CDR3aa: CASSLWKSGANVLTF

v_gene: TRBV7-9
d_gene: NA
j_gene: TRBJ1-1
abundance: few
CDR3nt: TGTGCCAGCAGCACGCCCACTGAAGCTTTCTTT
CDR3aa: CASSTPTEAFF

v_gene: TRBV6-1
d_gene: NA
j_gene: TRBJ2-3
abundance: NA
CDR3nt: TGTGCCAGCAGTGAAGCAGAGGCAGTTACGCAGTATTTT
CDR3aa: CASSEAEAVTQYF

v_gene: TRBV4-3
d_gene: NA
j_gene: TRBJ2-3
abundance: NA
CDR3nt: TGCGCCAGCAGCCAAGATTTTGAGGTTGGGCAGTATTTT
CDR3aa: CASSQDFEVGQYF

v_gene: TRBV28
d_gene: TRBD1
j_gene: TRBJ1-5
abundance: once
CDR3nt: TGTGCCAGCAGTGGGTACCGGGACAGTAGCAATCAGCCCCAGCATTTT
CDR3aa: CASSGYRDSSNQPQHF

v_gene: TRBV7-3
d_gene: TRBD2
j_gene: TRBJ2-1
abundance: NA
CDR3nt: TGTGCCAGCAGCGCCCGTAGGACTAGCGGAAATGAGCAGTTCTTC
CDR3aa: CASSARRTSGNEQFF

v_gene: TRBV30
d_gene: NA
j_gene: TRBJ1-5
abundance: NA
CDR3nt: TGTGCCTGGACAGGAGGGGACAATCAGCCCCAGCATTTT
CDR3aa: CAWTGGDNQPQHF

v_gene: TRBV15
d_gene: NA
j_gene: TRBJ2-7
abundance: NA
CDR3nt: TGTGCCACCAGCAGAGATTCCAACTACGAGCAGTACTTC
CDR3aa: CATSRDSNYEQYF

v_gene: TRBV7-3
d_gene: NA
j_gene: TRBJ1-4
abundance: NA
CDR3nt: TGTGCCAGGGGAACGGGGGCGGCGGCAACTAATGAAAAACTGTTTTTT
CDR3aa: CARGTGAAATNEKLFF

v_gene: TRBV6-1
d_gene: TRBD1
j_gene: TRBJ2-7
abundance: few
CDR3nt: TGTGCCAGCAGTGAAGCGGCGGGACAGGGTACCCACGAGCAGTACTTC
CDR3aa: CASSEAAGQGTHEQYF

v_gene: TRBV27
d_gene: NA
j_gene: TRBJ2-1
abundance: NA
CDR3nt: TGTGCCAGCCGACGGGGCTCCCTATACAATGAGCAGTTCTTC
CDR3aa: CASRRGSLYNEQFF

v_gene: TRBV4-1
d_gene: TRBD1
j_gene: TRBJ2-7
abundance: NA
CDR3nt: TGCGCCAGCAGCCAAGCCCCGACAGGGGAGTGGAACGAGCAGTACTTC
CDR3aa: CASSQAPTGEWNEQYF

v_gene: TRBV9
d_gene: NA
j_gene: TRBJ2-2
abundance: NA
CDR3nt: TGTGCCAGCAGCGTAGGAGGGAGTAGGCACACCGGGGAGCTGTTTTTT
CDR3aa: CASSVGGSRHTGELFF

v_gene: TRBV6-6
d_gene: NA
j_gene: TRBJ2-7
abundance: once
CDR3nt: TGTGCCAGCAGTTACGGGACCCAAAGCTCCTACGAGCAGTACTTC
CDR3aa: CASSYGTQSSYEQYF

v_gene: TRBV6-1
d_gene: TRBD2
j_gene: TRBJ2-7
abundance: many
CDR3nt: TGTGCCAGCAAGGTCGGCGGCGGGAGCTACGAGCAGTACTTC
CDR3aa: CASKVGGGSYEQYF

v_gene: TRBV7-3
d_gene: TRBD2
j_gene: TRBJ2-1
abundance: NA
CDR3nt: TGTGCCAGCAGCTTATCCCGGACTAGCGGCTACAATGAGCAGTTCTTC
CDR3aa: CASSLSRTSGYNEQFF

v_gene: TRBV5-1
d_gene: TRBD1
j_gene: TRBJ2-1
abundance: few
CDR3nt: TGCGCCAGCAGCAGAACGGCCGGGACAGAATACAATGAGCAGTTCTTC
CDR3aa: CASSRTAGTEYNEQFF

v_gene: TRBV6-1
d_gene: NA
j_gene: TRBJ2-7
abundance: NA
CDR3nt: TGTGCCAGCAGTGAACTAGCGCCCCAAGACGAGCAGTACTTC
CDR3aa: CASSELAPQDEQYF

v_gene: TRBV4-1
d_gene: TRBD2
j_gene: TRBJ2-2
abundance: NA
CDR3nt: TGCGCCAGCAGCCAAGGGGGACTAGCGGGAGTAGGCACCGGGGAGCTGTTTTTT
CDR3aa: CASSQGGLAGVGTGELFF

v_gene: TRBV30
d_gene: NA
j_gene: TRBJ1-5
abundance: once
CDR3nt: TGTGCCTGGAACACAGGGACGTTAAGTCAGCCCCAGCATTTT
CDR3aa: CAWNTGTLSQPQHF

v_gene: TRBV15
d_gene: NA
j_gene: TRBJ1-2
abundance: few
CDR3nt: TGTGCCACCAGCAGAGATCGGGCAGGCTCGACCCATGGCTACACCTTC
CDR3aa: CATSRDRAGSTHGYTF

v_gene: TRBV28
d_gene: TRBD1
j_gene: TRBJ2-7
abundance: NA
CDR3nt: TGTGCCAGCAGCCCTGGGGCCCACAGGGGGTACTCCTACGAGCAGTACTTC
CDR3aa: CASSPGAHRGYSYEQYF

v_gene: TRBV10-3
d_gene: NA
j_gene: TRBJ1-1
abundance: NA
CDR3nt: TGTGCCATCAGTGATAACGACGGCACTGAAGCTTTCTTT
CDR3aa: CAISDNDGTEAFF

v_gene: TRBV27
d_gene: NA
j_gene: TRBJ2-7
abundance: NA
CDR3nt: TGTGCCAGCAGTTTATCCCCGGGAGAGAGCTCCTACGAGCAGTACTTC
CDR3aa: CASSLSPGESSYEQYF

v_gene: TRBV19
d_gene: NA
j_gene: TRBJ1-1
abundance: NA
CDR3nt: TGTGCCAGTGGTATGGACAGTTTCACCGCTCGAACTGAAGCTTTCTTT
CDR3aa: CASGMDSFTARTEAFF

v_gene: TRBV6-1
d_gene: NA
j_gene: TRBJ1-2
abundance: NA
CDR3nt: TGTGCCAGCAGTGCCGTAGCAGAGAAAAACTATGGCTACACCTTC
CDR3aa: CASSAVAEKNYGYTF

v_gene: TRBV10-3
d_gene: NA
j_gene: TRBJ1-2
abundance: few
CDR3nt: TGTGCCATCAGTGGAAGCTATGGCTACACCTTC
CDR3aa: CAISGSYGYTF

v_gene: TRBV5-8
d_gene: NA
j_gene: TRBJ2-7
abundance: once
CDR3nt: TGTGCCAGCAGCGCCTACCGGGACGCTTCCTACGAGCAGTACTTC
CDR3aa: CASSAYRDASYEQYF

v_gene: TRBV18
d_gene: NA
j_gene: TRBJ1-2
abundance: few
CDR3nt: TGTGCCAGCTCACCAGGGGGAAGTTTAGGTATCGGCTATGGCTACACCTTC
CDR3aa: CASSPGGSLGIGYGYTF

v_gene: TRBV6-5
d_gene: NA
j_gene: TRBJ2-7
abundance: few
CDR3nt: TGTGCCAGCAGTTACTCGAATCAGCCTTCCTACGAGCAGTACTTC
CDR3aa: CASSYSNQPSYEQYF

v_gene: TRBV4-1
d_gene: NA
j_gene: TRBJ2-3
abundance: NA
CDR3nt: TGCGCCAGCAAGTATGAGGCGGAAACTTACCATACGCAGTATTTT
CDR3aa: CASKYEAETYHTQYF

v_gene: TRBV5-1
d_gene: NA
j_gene: TRBJ2-6
abundance: NA
CDR3nt: TGCGCCAGCAGCGGGGGTGGGTCAGGGGCCAACGTCCTGACTTTC
CDR3aa: CASSGGGSGANVLTF

v_gene: TRBV7-2
d_gene: NA
j_gene: TRBJ1-4
abundance: few
CDR3nt: TGTGCCAGCAGCTTCACAGGAGGGAGTGAAAAACTGTTTTTT
CDR3aa: CASSFTGGSEKLFF

v_gene: TRBV2
d_gene: TRBD1
j_gene: TRBJ1-1
abundance: NA
CDR3nt: TGTGCCAGCAGTGAAGGCGACAGGGGTGAAGCTTTCTTT
CDR3aa: CASSEGDRGEAFF

v_gene: TRBV7-2
d_gene: TRBD2
j_gene: TRBJ2-1
abundance: NA
CDR3nt: TGTGCCAGCAGCTTACACGGACTAGCGGGACGTGAGCAGTTCTTC
CDR3aa: CASSLHGLAGREQFF

v_gene: TRBV25-1
d_gene: TRBD1
j_gene: TRBJ1-3
abundance: NA
CDR3nt: TGTGCCAGCAGTGACAGGGGGCAAGGAAACACCATATATTTT
CDR3aa: CASSDRGQGNTIYF

v_gene: TRBV7-3
d_gene: TRBD2
j_gene: TRBJ2-1
abundance: NA
CDR3nt: TGTGCCAGCAGCTTACTAGCGGGGTACAATGAGCAGTTCTTC
CDR3aa: CASSLLAGYNEQFF

v_gene: TRBV18
d_gene: TRBD1
j_gene: TRBJ1-4
abundance: few
CDR3nt: TGTGCCAGTCAGGGGGAGTCTGCAACTAATGAAAAACTGTTTTTT
CDR3aa: CASQGESATNEKLFF

v_gene: TRBV5-1
d_gene: TRBD2
j_gene: TRBJ2-1
abundance: NA
CDR3nt: TGCGCCAGCAGCTTTCCACCGTTCGGACTAGCGGGCTACAATGAGCAGTTCTTC
CDR3aa: CASSFPPFGLAGYNEQFF

v_gene: TRBV27
d_gene: NA
j_gene: TRBJ1-6
abundance: few
CDR3nt: TGTGCCAGCAAGGGGGTGGGGTCACCCCTCCACTTT
CDR3aa: CASKGVGSPLHF

v_gene: TRBV7-2
d_gene: TRBD2
j_gene: TRBJ2-3
abundance: NA
CDR3nt: TGTGCCAGCAGCTTAGCCGCGGGAGTGGCAGATACGCAGTATTTT
CDR3aa: CASSLAAGVADTQYF

v_gene: TRBV5-4
d_gene: NA
j_gene: TRBJ1-6
abundance: NA
CDR3nt: TGTGCCAGCAGCTTGGCGTCGGGGCTAGCTAATTCACCCCTCCACTTT
CDR3aa: CASSLASGLANSPLHF

v_gene: TRBV7-6
d_gene: TRBD1
j_gene: TRBJ2-7
abundance: NA
CDR3nt: TGTGCCAGCAGCTTACAGGGGGACACCTACGAGCAGTACTTC
CDR3aa: CASSLQGDTYEQYF

v_gene: TRBV28
d_gene: TRBD1
j_gene: TRBJ2-7
abundance: once
CDR3nt: TGTGCCAGCAGTTTAATGGGACAGGGAGGCCACGAGCAGTACTTC
CDR3aa: CASSLMGQGGHEQYF

v_gene: TRBV28
d_gene: NA
j_gene: TRBJ2-3
abundance: NA
CDR3nt: TGTGCCAGCAGTCTAAATTGGGGGCCTCTTGGTATGGGTACGCAGTATTTT
CDR3aa: CASSLNWGPLGMGTQYF